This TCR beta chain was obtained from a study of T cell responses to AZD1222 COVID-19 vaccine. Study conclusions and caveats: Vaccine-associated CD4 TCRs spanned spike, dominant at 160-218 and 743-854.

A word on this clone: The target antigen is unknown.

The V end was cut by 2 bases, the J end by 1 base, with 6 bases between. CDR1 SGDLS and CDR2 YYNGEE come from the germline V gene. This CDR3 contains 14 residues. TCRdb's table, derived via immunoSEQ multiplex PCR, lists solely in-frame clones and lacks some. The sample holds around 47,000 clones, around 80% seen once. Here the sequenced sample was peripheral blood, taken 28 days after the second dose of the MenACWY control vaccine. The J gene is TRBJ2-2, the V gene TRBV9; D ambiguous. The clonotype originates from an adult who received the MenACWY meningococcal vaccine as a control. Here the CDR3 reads CASSVGENTGELFF. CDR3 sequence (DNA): TGTGCCAGCAGCGTCGGAGAGAACACCGGGGAGCTGTTTTTT.